This T cell receptor beta chain was sequenced in a study of spatial heterogeneity in lung cancer. Whole-study context: Beta-chain sequences were consistently detected more often than alpha-chain sequences.

This clonotype is medium-sized. TCRdb called the 5' RACE reads again in MiXCR, with one record for every CDR3 protein. Counted here are over a thousand distinct CDR3 sequences, roughly 8% occurring once; the ten biggest clones make up roughly a tenth. The CDR3 contains 15 residues. V gave up 6 bases and J gave up 8 bases; unmatched junction bases: 9. The sample's time point: sample taken at primary tumor resection. From tumor, nontumor lung or frozen PBMC, whole RNA was taken unsorted for sequencing. The TCR sequence derives from a female donor with early-stage non-small cell lung cancer. The V and J genes are TRBV12-3 or TRBV12-4 and TRBJ2-1, with 11 bases lining up with TRBD2. Sequencing was performed on normal lung tissue next to the tumor, taken at surgery. CDR3: CASSPTSGRADEQFF. The CDR3 DNA reads TGTGCCAGCAGCCCCACTAGCGGGAGAGCGGATGAGCAGTTCTTC.